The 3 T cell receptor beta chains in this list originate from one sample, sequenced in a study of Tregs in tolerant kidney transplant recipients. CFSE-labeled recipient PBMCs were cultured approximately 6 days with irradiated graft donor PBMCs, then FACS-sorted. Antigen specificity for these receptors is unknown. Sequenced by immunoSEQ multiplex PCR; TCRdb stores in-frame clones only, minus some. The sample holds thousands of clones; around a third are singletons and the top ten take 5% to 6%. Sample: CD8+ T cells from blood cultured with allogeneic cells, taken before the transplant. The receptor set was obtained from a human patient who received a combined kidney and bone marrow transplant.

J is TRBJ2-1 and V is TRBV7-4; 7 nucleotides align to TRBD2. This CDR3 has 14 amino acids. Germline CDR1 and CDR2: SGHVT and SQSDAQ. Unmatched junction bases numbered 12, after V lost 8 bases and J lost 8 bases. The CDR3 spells CASARLAGPDEQFF. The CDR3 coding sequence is TGTGCCAGCGCTCGATTAGCGGGTCCGGATGAGCAGTTCTTC. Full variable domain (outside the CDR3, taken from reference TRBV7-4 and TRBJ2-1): GAGVSQSPRYKVAKRGRDVALRCDSISGHVTLYWYRQTLGQGSEVLTYSQSDAQRDKSGRPSGRFSAERPERSVSTLKIQRTEQGDSAVYLCASARLAGPDEQFFGPGTRLTVL.

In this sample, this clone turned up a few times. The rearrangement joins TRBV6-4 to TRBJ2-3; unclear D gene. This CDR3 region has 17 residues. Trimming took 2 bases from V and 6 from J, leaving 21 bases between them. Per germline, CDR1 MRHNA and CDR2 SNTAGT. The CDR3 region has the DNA TGTGCCAGCAGTGACCCCCCCGGAGCCCTACCTGTTGATACGCAGTATTTT. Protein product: CASSDPPGALPVDTQYF.

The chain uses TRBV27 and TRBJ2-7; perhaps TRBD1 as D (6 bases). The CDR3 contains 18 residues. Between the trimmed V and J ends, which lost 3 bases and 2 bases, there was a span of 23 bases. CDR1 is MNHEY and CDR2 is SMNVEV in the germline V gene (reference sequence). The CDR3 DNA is TGTGCCAGCAGTTTTAGCGCCCCCAGACAGGCCCTAGCCTACGAGCAGTACTTC. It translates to CASSFSAPRQALAYEQYF.